Below are 9 T cell receptor beta chains sequenced from a single sample in a study of regulatory T cells in long-lasting Graves disease. In building TCR beta libraries, iRepertoire HTBI primers were used together with Arm-PCR of CDR3 regions. Using its own MiXCR run on the multiplex PCR reads, TCRdb lists one record per CDR3 protein. The data show a few hundred thousand distinct CDR3 sequences, with around 16% seen just once and 20% held by the top ten. As for time point: newly diagnosed GD, antithyroid drugs for less than 3 months. Generation of the TCR library employed RNA extracted from PBMCs. This same sample was also part of a study on T cells in Graves' hyperthyroidism and ophthalmopathy.

The sample consisted of peripheral blood mononuclear cells (PBMCs), taken at new diagnosis, from a patient treated with antithyroid drugs. Every receptor here comes from a woman aged 18 to 35 with Graves disease.

V is TRBV27 and J is TRBJ2-7; perhaps TRBD2 as D (6 bases). Germline V gives CDR1 MNHEY, CDR2 SMNVEV (reference sequence). V was pared by 2 bases and J by 5 bases, with 13 bases between. CDR3 length: 14 residues. CDR3 amino acids: CASSLMAGKHEQYF. CDR3 sequence (DNA): TGTGCCAGCAGTTTAATGGCGGGGAAGCACGAGCAGTACTTC.

This clonotype occurred many times. The V and J genes are TRBV5-1 and TRBJ2-7; 7 bases agree with TRBD1. The length of the CDR3 is 15 residues. CDR1 is SGHRS and CDR2 is YFSETQ in the germline V gene. The J segment lost 2 bases and the V segment lost 3 bases, leaving 8 bases of the junction unmatched. As DNA, the CDR3 is TGCGCCAGCAGCTCTCTCCGGGACAGCACCTACGAGCAGTACTTC. Translating gives CASSSLRDSTYEQYF.

As for this clonotype: One base separates it from a far larger clone, so it is likely a read error. The V gene is TRBV11-2, the J gene TRBJ2-1, with D maybe TRBD2 (5 bases). Judging by the DNA end, TRBJ2-5 fits better; the J call may be wrong. The CDR3 has 13 residues. Per the germline V gene, CDR1 is SGHAT and CDR2 is FQNNGV. CDR3 bases: TGTGCCAGCAGCTCCACGGGGTGGGGGACCCAGTACTTC. It encodes CASSSTGWGTQYF.

The table lists this clonotype with many counts. The chain uses TRBV12-3 or TRBV12-4 and TRBJ2-3; no clear D gene. This CDR3 has 12 amino acids. The germline V and J ends were trimmed by 3 bases and 4 bases, with 5 bases remaining between them. The CDR3 sequence is CASSFFPDTQYF. The CDR3 nucleotides read TGTGCCAGCAGTTTTTTCCCAGATACGCAGTATTTT.

This clonotype was counted ten times or more. The rearrangement joins TRBV5-1 to TRBJ2-5, with 10 bases that match TRBD2. The length of the CDR3 is 15 residues. Per germline, CDR1 SGHRS and CDR2 YFSETQ. J was trimmed by 2 bases and V by 0 bases; bases with no gene match: 1. The CDR3 bases are TGCGCCAGCAGCTTGGCTAGCGGGAGTCAAGAGACCCAGTACTTC. As protein: CASSLASGSQETQYF.

This clonotype was counted between two and nine times. J is TRBJ2-5 and V is TRBV7-6; D remains unclear. The CDR3 has 16 residues. Deletions cut 5 bases from V and 5 bases from J, with 21 bases between. The germline V gene has CDR1 SGHVS and CDR2 FNYEAQ. This CDR3 is CASSPNLGPQWETQYF. The DNA of the CDR3 is TGTGCCAGCAGCCCGAACTTAGGTCCGCAGTGGGAGACCCAGTACTTC. Based on the CDR3 plus reference TRBV7-6 and TRBJ2-5, the full variable domain is GAGVSQSPRYKVTKRGQDVALRCDPISGHVSLYWYRQALGQGPEFLTYFNYEAQQDKSGLPNDRFSAERPEGSISTLTIQRTEQRDSAMYRCASSPNLGPQWETQYFGPGTRLLVL.

This clonotype turned up a few times. The rearrangement uses TRBV5-1 and TRBJ1-3, with no clear D. Deletions cut 3 bases from V and 0 bases from J, with 13 bases between. Germline CDR1 is SGHRS and CDR2 is YFSETQ. The CDR3 extends over 16 amino acids. The DNA for the CDR3 is TGCGCCAGCAGCTCGGACGGAACCCACTCTGGAAACACCATATATTTT. It is translated as CASSSDGTHSGNTIYF.

V usage is TRBV20-1 and J usage is TRBJ2-1; 10 nucleotides agree with TRBD2. The CDR3 totals 17 residues. After removal of 0 bases from V and 2 bases from J, the junction contained 7 bases not matched to a gene. Germline lookup yields CDR1 DFQATT and CDR2 SNEGSKA (reference sequence). The CDR3 sequence: CSARDWGTSGAYNEQFF. CDR3 in DNA: TGCAGTGCTAGAGATTGGGGAACTAGCGGGGCCTACAATGAGCAGTTCTTC.

Regarding this clonotype: With a much larger clone just one base away, this may be a read error. The chain employs TRBV5-1 and TRBJ2-5; D is unclear. The CDR3 is made up of 14 amino acids. The germline CDR1 and CDR2 sequences are SGHRS and YFSETQ. The V end lost 1 base, the J end lost 3 bases, and 10 bases lay between the germline ends. Written as DNA, the CDR3 is TGCGCCAGCAGCTTGATGGTAACCAAAGAGACCCAGTACTTC. This gives the protein CASSLMVTKETQYF.